This is a list of T cell receptor beta chains from one sample in a study of HIV-infected patients and healthy controls. TCRdb re-analysed the 5' RACE reads in MiXCR, keeping a single row per CDR3 protein. This sample yields almost 65,000 distinct CDR3 sequences, of which less than 20% are seen a single time; 1.4% to 1.5% belongs to the top ten. The sequencing input was CD4+ T cells from blood. The receptors stem from a human donor in good health. CDR3s include the opening cysteine and the closing phenylalanine or tryptophan. A D gene is named only where the DNA matches it firmly. Expanded clones get a size class; other rows say once, few or many, or leave the size out.

V gene: TRBV12-3/TRBV12-4
clone size: .
D gene: .
J gene: TRBJ2-3
CDR3 DNA: TGTGCCAGCAGTAAACGGAGGACTGACGGAGATACGCAGTATTTT
CDR3 protein: CASSKRRTDGDTQYF

V gene: TRBV12-3/TRBV12-4
clone size: many
D gene: .
J gene: TRBJ1-5
CDR3 DNA: TGTGCCAGCAGTTTATCGGGGTTGCAGCCCCAGCATTTT
CDR3 protein: CASSLSGLQPQHF

V gene: TRBV6-5
clone size: few
D gene: TRBD1
J gene: TRBJ1-1
CDR3 DNA: TGTGCCAGCAGTTCCCAGACAGGGGCGGGGACTGAAGCTTTCTTT
CDR3 protein: CASSSQTGAGTEAFF

V gene: TRBV3-1
clone size: few
D gene: TRBD1
J gene: TRBJ1-2
CDR3 DNA: TGTGCCAGCAGCCAGGCGGGACAGGGGGCTCGTGGCTACACCTTC
CDR3 protein: CASSQAGQGARGYTF

V gene: TRBV19
clone size: many
D gene: .
J gene: TRBJ1-1
CDR3 DNA: TGTGCCAGTAGTCCGGACCTGAACACTGAAGCTTTCTTT
CDR3 protein: CASSPDLNTEAFF

V gene: TRBV30
clone size: few
D gene: .
J gene: TRBJ1-5
CDR3 DNA: TGTGCCTGGAGTATCGGGGGCAATCAGCCCCAGCATTTT
CDR3 protein: CAWSIGGNQPQHF

V gene: TRBV7-2
clone size: few
D gene: TRBD1
J gene: TRBJ1-4
CDR3 DNA: TGTGCCACCGGGACAGGGGGCAATGAAAAACTGTTTTTT
CDR3 protein: CATGTGGNEKLFF

V gene: TRBV25-1
clone size: few
D gene: TRBD2
J gene: TRBJ2-7
CDR3 DNA: TGTGCCAGCAATCAAGCGGGATTGGATTACGAGCAGTACTTC
CDR3 protein: CASNQAGLDYEQYF

V gene: TRBV29-1
clone size: few
D gene: .
J gene: TRBJ1-1
CDR3 DNA: TGCAGCGTTGTTTACACTGAAGCTTTCTTT
CDR3 protein: CSVVYTEAFF

V gene: TRBV5-5
clone size: few
D gene: TRBD1
J gene: TRBJ2-1
CDR3 DNA: TGTGCCAGCACCCCTTCTGGGGGTAGGGGGCATGAGCAGTTCTTC
CDR3 protein: CASTPSGGRGHEQFF

V gene: TRBV7-2
clone size: .
D gene: TRBD2
J gene: TRBJ2-5
CDR3 DNA: TGTGCCAGCAGCCCGACTAGCGGGGGTGAGACCCAGTACTTC
CDR3 protein: CASSPTSGGETQYF

V gene: TRBV3-1
clone size: .
D gene: .
J gene: TRBJ1-1
CDR3 DNA: TGTGCCAGCAGCCAGACAGGGAACACTGAAGCTTTCTTT
CDR3 protein: CASSQTGNTEAFF

V gene: TRBV6-6
clone size: many
D gene: TRBD1
J gene: TRBJ1-4
CDR3 DNA: TGTGCCAGCAGTTACGTCCCGGGACAGGGGCGAACTAATGAAAAACTGTTTTTT
CDR3 protein: CASSYVPGQGRTNEKLFF

V gene: TRBV10-3
clone size: many
D gene: TRBD1
J gene: TRBJ2-7
CDR3 DNA: TGTGCCATCAGTGGGGGACAGGTCTTCGAGCAGTACTTC
CDR3 protein: CAISGGQVFEQYF

V gene: TRBV5-6
clone size: .
D gene: TRBD2
J gene: TRBJ2-3
CDR3 DNA: TGTGCCAGCAGCTTGGTGTCTAGCGGGGGGGGAGCAGATACGCAGTATTTT
CDR3 protein: CASSLVSSGGGADTQYF

V gene: TRBV20-1
clone size: few
D gene: .
J gene: TRBJ1-6
CDR3 DNA: TGCAGTGCTATTGACAGACTTAGGATTTCACCCCTCCACTTT
CDR3 protein: CSAIDRLRISPLHF

V gene: TRBV3-1
clone size: .
D gene: .
J gene: TRBJ1-1
CDR3 DNA: TGTGCCAGCAGCCAAAACGATGCCGGAGAAGCTTTCTTT
CDR3 protein: CASSQNDAGEAFF

V gene: TRBV11-3
clone size: many
D gene: TRBD2
J gene: TRBJ2-3
CDR3 DNA: TGTGCCAGCAGCGCTAGCGGGAGACCAGATACGCAGTATTTT
CDR3 protein: CASSASGRPDTQYF

V gene: TRBV20-1
clone size: many
D gene: TRBD1
J gene: TRBJ1-5
CDR3 DNA: TGCAGTGCTAGGCCCTCTTTACCGGGACAGGGGTCCTTCAATCAGCCCCAGCATTTT
CDR3 protein: CSARPSLPGQGSFNQPQHF

V gene: TRBV12-3/TRBV12-4
clone size: .
D gene: TRBD2
J gene: TRBJ2-4
CDR3 DNA: TGTGCCAGCAGAAATGAAGCGGGGGGGCATGGCATTCAGTACTTC
CDR3 protein: CASRNEAGGHGIQYF

V gene: TRBV5-5
clone size: .
D gene: TRBD2
J gene: TRBJ2-4
CDR3 DNA: TGTGCCAGCAGCTTGGTCCTTAGCGGGGGGGCCGGAGCCAAAAACATTCAGTACTTC
CDR3 protein: CASSLVLSGGAGAKNIQYF

V gene: TRBV28
clone size: few
D gene: TRBD2
J gene: TRBJ2-3
CDR3 DNA: TGTGCCAGCAGTGACGGGGCGGGAGGGCGGACAGATACGCAGTATTTT
CDR3 protein: CASSDGAGGRTDTQYF

V gene: TRBV6-5
clone size: .
D gene: .
J gene: TRBJ1-1
CDR3 DNA: TGTGCCAGCCAGATGCGGGACCCGCACACTGAAGCTTTCTTT
CDR3 protein: CASQMRDPHTEAFF

V gene: TRBV24-1
clone size: .
D gene: .
J gene: TRBJ2-3
CDR3 DNA: TGTGCCACCAGTGAGCGAGCAGGGCTATCAGATACGCAGTATTTT
CDR3 protein: CATSERAGLSDTQYF

V gene: TRBV2
clone size: many
D gene: .
J gene: TRBJ2-5
CDR3 DNA: TGTGCCAGCAGTGAATACGGGGCCTTAGGGACCCAGTACTTC
CDR3 protein: CASSEYGALGTQYF

V gene: TRBV10-3
clone size: few
D gene: .
J gene: TRBJ1-4
CDR3 DNA: TGTGCCATCAGTCGCCGTCCAGACAATGAAAAACTGTTTTTT
CDR3 protein: CAISRRPDNEKLFF

V gene: TRBV11-1
clone size: .
D gene: .
J gene: TRBJ1-1
CDR3 DNA: TGTGCCAGCAGCTTGAGAGTGTCGAGGGGATTTACGAACACTGAAGCTTTCTTT
CDR3 protein: CASSLRVSRGFTNTEAFF

V gene: TRBV28
clone size: once
D gene: TRBD1
J gene: TRBJ2-3
CDR3 DNA: TGTGCCACCAAGCCAGGGGGAGCTAGCACAGATACGCAGTATTTT
CDR3 protein: CATKPGGASTDTQYF

V gene: TRBV20-1
clone size: .
D gene: TRBD1
J gene: TRBJ2-3
CDR3 DNA: TGCAGTGCTAGCCGACAGGGAACCACAGATACGCAGTATTTT
CDR3 protein: CSASRQGTTDTQYF